This T cell receptor (beta chain) was obtained from a study of cytomegalovirus exposure and HLA in healthy donors. Study-wide findings and caveats: Accurate prediction of most subjects' HLA-A and HLA-B alleles from TCR beta sequences was reported. Reportedly, cytomegalovirus status was diagnosed with high sensitivity and specificity.

60 Vbeta and 13 Jbeta primers were used in PCR. Only in-frame clones appear in the TCRdb table, and some are missing; sequencing was by immunoSEQ multiplex PCR. The table shows about 120,000 clones, with 75% to 80% occurring only once. With respect to this clone: Its specificity is unknown.

The TCR comes from a woman aged 25-40 years in good health and CMV-seropositive. Material for sequencing was PBMCs.

The CDR3 sequence is CASSQITGAGNTIYF. The CDR3 DNA reads as TGTGCCAGCAGCCAAATAACAGGGGCTGGAAACACCATATATTTT. This chain uses TRBV11-2 with TRBJ1-3, with 7 bases lining up with TRBD1. Germline V gene sequence: CDR1 SGHAT, CDR2 FQNNGV. The length of the CDR3 is 15 residues. With 5 bases clipped from V and 2 bases from J, the junction kept 6 bases outside the gene matches.